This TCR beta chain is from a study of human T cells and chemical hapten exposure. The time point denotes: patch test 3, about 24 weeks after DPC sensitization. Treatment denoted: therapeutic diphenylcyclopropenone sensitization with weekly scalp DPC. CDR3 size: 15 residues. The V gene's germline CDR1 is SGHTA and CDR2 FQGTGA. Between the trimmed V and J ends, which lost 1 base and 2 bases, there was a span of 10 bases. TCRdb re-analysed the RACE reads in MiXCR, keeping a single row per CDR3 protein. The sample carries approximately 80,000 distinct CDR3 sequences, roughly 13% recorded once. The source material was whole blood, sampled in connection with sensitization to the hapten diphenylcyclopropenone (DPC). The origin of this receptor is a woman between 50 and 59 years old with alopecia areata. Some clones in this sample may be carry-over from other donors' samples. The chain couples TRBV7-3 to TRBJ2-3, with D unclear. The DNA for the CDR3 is TGTGCCAGCAGCTTAAATGGCGGCCACACAGATACGCAGTATTTT. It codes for CASSLNGGHTDTQYF.